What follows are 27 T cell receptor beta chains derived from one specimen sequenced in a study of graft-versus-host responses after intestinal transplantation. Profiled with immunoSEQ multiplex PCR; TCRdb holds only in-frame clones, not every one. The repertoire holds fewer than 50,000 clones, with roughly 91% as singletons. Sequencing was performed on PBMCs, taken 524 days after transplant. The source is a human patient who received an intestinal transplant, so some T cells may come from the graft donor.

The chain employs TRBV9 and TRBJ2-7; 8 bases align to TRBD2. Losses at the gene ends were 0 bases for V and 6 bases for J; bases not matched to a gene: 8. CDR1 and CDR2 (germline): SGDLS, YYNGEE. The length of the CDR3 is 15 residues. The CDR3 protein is CASSVAGSGIAEQYF. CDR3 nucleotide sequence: TGTGCCAGCAGCGTAGCTGGTAGCGGGATTGCCGAGCAGTACTTC.

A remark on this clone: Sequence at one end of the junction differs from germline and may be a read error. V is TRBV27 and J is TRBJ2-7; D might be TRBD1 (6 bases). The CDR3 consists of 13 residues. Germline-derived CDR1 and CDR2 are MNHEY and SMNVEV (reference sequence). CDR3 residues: CAAARGFSYEQYF. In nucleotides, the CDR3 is TGCGCAGCGGCTAGGGGGTTCTCCTACGAGCAGTACTTC.

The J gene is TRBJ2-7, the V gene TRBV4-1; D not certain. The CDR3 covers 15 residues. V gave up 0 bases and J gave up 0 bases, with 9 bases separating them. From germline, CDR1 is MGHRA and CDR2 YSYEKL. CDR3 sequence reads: CASSQDSSNSYEQYF. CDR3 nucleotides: TGCGCCAGCAGCCAAGATTCTTCCAACTCCTACGAGCAGTACTTC.

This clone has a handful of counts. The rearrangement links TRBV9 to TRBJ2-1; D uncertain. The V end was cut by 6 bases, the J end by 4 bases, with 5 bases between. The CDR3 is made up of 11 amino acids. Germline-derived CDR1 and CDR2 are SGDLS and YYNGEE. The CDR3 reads CASNCYNEQFF. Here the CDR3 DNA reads TGTGCCAGCAACTGTTACAATGAGCAGTTCTTC.

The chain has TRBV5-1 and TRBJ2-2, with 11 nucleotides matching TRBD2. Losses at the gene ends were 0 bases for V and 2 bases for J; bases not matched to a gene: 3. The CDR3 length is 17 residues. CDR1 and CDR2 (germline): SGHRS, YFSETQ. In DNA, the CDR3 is TGCGCCAGCAGCTTGGTGACTAGCGGGATTAACACCGGGGAGCTGTTTTTT. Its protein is CASSLVTSGINTGELFF.

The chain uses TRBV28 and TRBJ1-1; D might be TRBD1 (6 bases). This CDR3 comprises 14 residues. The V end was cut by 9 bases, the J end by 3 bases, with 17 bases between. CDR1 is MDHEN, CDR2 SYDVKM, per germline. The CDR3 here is CASSGGTRDTEAFF. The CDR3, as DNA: TGTGCCAGTTCCGGGGGCACTCGGGACACTGAAGCTTTCTTT.

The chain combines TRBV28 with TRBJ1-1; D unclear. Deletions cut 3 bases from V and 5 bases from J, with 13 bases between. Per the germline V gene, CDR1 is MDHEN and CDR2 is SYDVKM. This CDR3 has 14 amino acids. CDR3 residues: CASSFPQRGTEAFF. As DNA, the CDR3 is TGTGCCAGCAGTTTCCCCCAGAGAGGGACTGAAGCTTTCTTT.

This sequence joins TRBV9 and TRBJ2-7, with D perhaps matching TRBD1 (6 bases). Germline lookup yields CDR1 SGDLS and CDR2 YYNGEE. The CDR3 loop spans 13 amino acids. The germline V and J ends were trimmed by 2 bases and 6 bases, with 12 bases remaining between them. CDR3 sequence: CASSVSGAGEQYF. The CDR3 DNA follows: TGTGCCAGCAGCGTCTCAGGGGCAGGCGAGCAGTACTTC.

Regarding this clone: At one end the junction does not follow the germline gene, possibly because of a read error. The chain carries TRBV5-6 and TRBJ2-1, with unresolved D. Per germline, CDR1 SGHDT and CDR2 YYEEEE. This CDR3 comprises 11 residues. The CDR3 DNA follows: TGTGCCAGTAGCTCCTACAATGAGCAGTTCTTC. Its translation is CASSSYNEQFF.

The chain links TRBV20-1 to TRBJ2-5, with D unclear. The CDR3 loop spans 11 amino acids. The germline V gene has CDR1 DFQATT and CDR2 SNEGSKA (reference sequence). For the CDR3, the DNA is TGCAGCGCCTCAACGGTCAAGACCCAGTACTTC. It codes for CSASTVKTQYF.

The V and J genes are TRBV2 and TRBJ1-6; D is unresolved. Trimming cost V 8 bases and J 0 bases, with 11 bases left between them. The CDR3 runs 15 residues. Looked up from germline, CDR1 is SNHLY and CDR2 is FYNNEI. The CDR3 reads CASRLLSSYNSPLHF. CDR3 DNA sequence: TGTGCCAGCCGGCTGTTGAGCTCCTATAATTCACCCCTCCACTTT. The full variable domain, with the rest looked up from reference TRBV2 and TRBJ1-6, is EPEVTQTPSHQVTQMGQEVILRCVPISNHLYFYWYRQILGQKVEFLVSFYNNEISEKSEIFDDQFSVERPDGSNFTLKIRSTKLEDSAMYFCASRLLSSYNSPLHFGNGTRLTVT.

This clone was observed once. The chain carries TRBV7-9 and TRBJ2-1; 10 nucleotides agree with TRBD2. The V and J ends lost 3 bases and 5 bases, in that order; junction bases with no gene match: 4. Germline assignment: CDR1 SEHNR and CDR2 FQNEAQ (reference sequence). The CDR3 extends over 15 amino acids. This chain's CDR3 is CASSFPTSGHNEQFF. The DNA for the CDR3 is TGTGCCAGCAGCTTCCCGACTAGCGGGCACAATGAGCAGTTCTTC.

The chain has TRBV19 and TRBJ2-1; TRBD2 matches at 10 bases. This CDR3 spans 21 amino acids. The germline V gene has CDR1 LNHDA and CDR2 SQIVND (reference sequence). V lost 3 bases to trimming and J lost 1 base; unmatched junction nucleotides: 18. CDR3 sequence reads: CASSILEASGRWRASYNEQFF. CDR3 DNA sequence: TGTGCCAGTAGTATTTTAGAGGCTAGCGGGAGATGGAGGGCTTCCTACAATGAGCAGTTCTTC.

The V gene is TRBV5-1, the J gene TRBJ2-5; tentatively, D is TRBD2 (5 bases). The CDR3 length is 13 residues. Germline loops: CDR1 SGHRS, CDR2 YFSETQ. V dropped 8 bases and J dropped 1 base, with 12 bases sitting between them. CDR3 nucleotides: TGCGCCAGTTCGGGGTACGGCCAAGAGACCCAGTACTTC. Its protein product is CASSGYGQETQYF.

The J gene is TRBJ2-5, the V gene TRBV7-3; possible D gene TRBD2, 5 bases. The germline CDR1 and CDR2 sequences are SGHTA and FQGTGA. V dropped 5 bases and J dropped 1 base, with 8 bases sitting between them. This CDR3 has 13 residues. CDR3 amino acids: CASSPSPQETQYF. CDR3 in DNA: TGTGCCAGCAGCCCTAGCCCCCAAGAGACCCAGTACTTC.

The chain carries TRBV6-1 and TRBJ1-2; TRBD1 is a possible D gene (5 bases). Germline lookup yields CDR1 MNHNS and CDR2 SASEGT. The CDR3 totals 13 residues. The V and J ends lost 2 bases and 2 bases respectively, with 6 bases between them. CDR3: CASSENRNYGYTF. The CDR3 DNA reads TGTGCCAGCAGTGAAAACAGGAACTATGGCTACACCTTC.

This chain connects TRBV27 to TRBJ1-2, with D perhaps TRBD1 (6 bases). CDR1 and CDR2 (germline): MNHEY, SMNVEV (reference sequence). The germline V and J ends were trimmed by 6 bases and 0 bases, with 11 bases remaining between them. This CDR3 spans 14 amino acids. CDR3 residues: CASSLRDTNYGYTF. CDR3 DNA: TGTGCCAGCAGCTTAAGGGACACTAACTATGGCTACACCTTC.

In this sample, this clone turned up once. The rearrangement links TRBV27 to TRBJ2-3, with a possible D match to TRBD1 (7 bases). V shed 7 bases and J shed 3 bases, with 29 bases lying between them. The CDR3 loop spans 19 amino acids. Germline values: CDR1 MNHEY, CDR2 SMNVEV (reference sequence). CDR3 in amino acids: CASILLEVPEGAHTDTQYF. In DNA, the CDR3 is TGTGCCAGCATTCTCCTCGAAGTACCGGAGGGGGCGCATACAGATACGCAGTATTTT.

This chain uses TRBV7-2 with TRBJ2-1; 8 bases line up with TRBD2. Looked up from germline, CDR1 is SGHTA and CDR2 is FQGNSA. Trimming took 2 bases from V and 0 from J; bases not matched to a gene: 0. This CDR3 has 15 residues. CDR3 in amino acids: CASSLLAGSYNEQFF. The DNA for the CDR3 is TGTGCCAGCAGCTTACTAGCGGGCTCCTACAATGAGCAGTTCTTC.

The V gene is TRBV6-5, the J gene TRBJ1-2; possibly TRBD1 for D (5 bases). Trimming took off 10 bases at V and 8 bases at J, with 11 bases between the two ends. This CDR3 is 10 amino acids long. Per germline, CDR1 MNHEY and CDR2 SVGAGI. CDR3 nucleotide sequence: TGTGCCACCCGGGGCGGAGGCTACACCTTC. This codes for CATRGGGYTF.

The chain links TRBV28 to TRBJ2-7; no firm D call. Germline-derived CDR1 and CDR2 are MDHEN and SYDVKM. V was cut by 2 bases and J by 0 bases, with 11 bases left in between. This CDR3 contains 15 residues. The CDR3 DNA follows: TGTGCCAGCAGTTTAGAAGGTCGCAGCTCCTACGAGCAGTACTTC. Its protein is CASSLEGRSSYEQYF.

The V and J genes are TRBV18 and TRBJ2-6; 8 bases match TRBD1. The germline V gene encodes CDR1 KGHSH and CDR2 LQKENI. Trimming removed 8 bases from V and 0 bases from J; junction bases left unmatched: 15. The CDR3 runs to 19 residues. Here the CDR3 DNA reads TGTGCCAGCGGGATCCGAACCGGGACAGGAAGCTCTGGGGCCAACGTCCTGACTTTC. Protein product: CASGIRTGTGSSGANVLTF.

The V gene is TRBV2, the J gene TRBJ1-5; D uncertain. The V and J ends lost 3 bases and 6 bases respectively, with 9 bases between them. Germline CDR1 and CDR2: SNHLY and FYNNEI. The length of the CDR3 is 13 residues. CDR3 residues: CASSDGTRQPQHF. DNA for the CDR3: TGTGCCAGCAGTGATGGTACACGTCAGCCCCAGCATTTT. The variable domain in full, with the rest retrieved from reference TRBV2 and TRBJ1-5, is EPEVTQTPSHQVTQMGQEVILRCVPISNHLYFYWYRQILGQKVEFLVSFYNNEISEKSEIFDDQFSVERPDGSNFTLKIRSTKLEDSAMYFCASSDGTRQPQHFGDGTRLSIL.

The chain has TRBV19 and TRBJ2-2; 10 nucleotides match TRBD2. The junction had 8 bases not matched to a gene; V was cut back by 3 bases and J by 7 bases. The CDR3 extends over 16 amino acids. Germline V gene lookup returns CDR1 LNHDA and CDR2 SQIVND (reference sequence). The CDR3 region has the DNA TGTGCCAGTAGTATGATAGCGGGAGGATTTGGCGGGGAGCTGTTTTTT. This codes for CASSMIAGGFGGELFF.

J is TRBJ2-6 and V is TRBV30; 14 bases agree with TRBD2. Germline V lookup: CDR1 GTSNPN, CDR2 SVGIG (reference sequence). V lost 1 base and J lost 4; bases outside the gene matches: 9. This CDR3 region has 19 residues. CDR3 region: CAWSALRLAGGAGANVLTF. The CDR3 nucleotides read TGTGCCTGGAGTGCCCTCAGACTAGCGGGAGGGGCCGGGGCCAACGTCCTGACTTTC.

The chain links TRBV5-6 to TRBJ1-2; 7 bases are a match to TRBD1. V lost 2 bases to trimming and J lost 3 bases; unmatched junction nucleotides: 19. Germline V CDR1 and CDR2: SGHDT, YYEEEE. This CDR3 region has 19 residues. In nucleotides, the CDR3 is TGTGCCAGCAGCTTCCCTGGGAGACAGGGCTTTACCGATCACTATGGCTACACCTTC. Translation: CASSFPGRQGFTDHYGYTF.

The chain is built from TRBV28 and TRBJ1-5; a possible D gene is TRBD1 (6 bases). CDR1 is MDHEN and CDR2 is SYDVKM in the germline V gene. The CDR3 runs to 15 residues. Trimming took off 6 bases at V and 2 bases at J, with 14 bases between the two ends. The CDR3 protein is CASSIRGVGNQPQHF. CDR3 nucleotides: TGTGCCAGCAGCATTAGGGGGGTCGGCAATCAGCCCCAGCATTTT.